Sequencing of this T cell receptor beta chain was carried out in a study of blood T cell repertoires in COVID-19. Study-level information: Samples taken during acute and convalescent COVID-19 were collected in the United States, Italy and Spain. Sample material is recorded as cDNA or gDNA derived from T cells, B-cell-depleted T cells, or PBMCs.

Per the study methods: Amplifying reference gene primers gave estimates of nucleated cell counts. Only in-frame clones appear in the TCRdb table, and some are missing; sequencing was by immunoSEQ multiplex PCR. V, J and clone size are those of that table, while D and trimming were read from the DNA. This sample has fewer than 200,000 clones, with roughly 85% found just once. The V and J ends lost 2 bases and 4 bases, in that order; junction bases with no gene match: 4. Germline V gives CDR1 GTSNPN, CDR2 SVGIG (reference sequence). There are 14 residues in the CDR3. The source material was peripheral blood. The V call is TRBV30, the J call TRBJ2-1; 8 positions agree with TRBD2. The TCR originated in a woman aged 70-85 years with acute or convalescent COVID-19. The CDR3, as DNA: TGTGCCTGGAGTCAAGCGGGAGTTTACAATGAGCAGTTCTTC. Residues: CAWSQAGVYNEQFF.